The entry below gives a single T cell receptor beta chain sequence along with its context. Its antigen is not identified. Sequence at one end of the junction differs from germline and may be a read error. Assay: immunoSEQ multiplex PCR; the TCRdb copy retains only in-frame clones and omits some. The table includes about 8,400 clones, roughly 88% detected once. The data derive from a study of chemoradiotherapy in HPV16-positive cancers. For the study at large: Functional T-cell assays on a couple of HPV16-positive patients' cells defined candidate HPV-specific clones and common TCR motifs.

Repertoires were sampled repeatedly during chemoradiotherapy. Notes on the study in general: Candidate HPV-specific clones and E7-related TCR motifs grew in tumor during treatment.

This CDR3 has 19 amino acids. Germline V gene sequence: CDR1 SSHAT, CDR2 FNYEAQ (reference sequence). This sequence originates from a human donor with HPV-associated anogenital cancer. Specimen: tumor tissue, collected from a patient who underwent chemoradiotherapy. The V and J genes are TRBV7-7 and TRBJ2-1; 11 bases are a match to TRBD2. CDR3 DNA: TGTGCTAGCAGCTTAGCTCGAAGGGTAGCGGGAGGGCCGGTCTATGAGCAGTTCTTC. Translating gives CASSLARRVAGGPVYEQFF. Drawing the rest from reference TRBV7-7 and TRBJ2-1, the complete variable domain is GAGVSQSPRYKVTKRGQDVTLRCDPISSHATLYWYQQALGQGPEFLTYFNYEAQPDKSGLPSDRFSAERPEGSISTLTIQRTEQRDSAMYRCASSLARRVAGGPVYEQFFGPGTRLTVL.